The 22 T cell receptor beta chains below were found in one sample sequenced in a study of blood T cell repertoires in COVID-19. Here immunoSEQ multiplex PCR was the method, and the copy in TCRdb shows in-frame clones only, minus some. The table has some 150,000 clones, 60% to 85% seen once. The specimen sequenced was peripheral blood. All receptors come from a woman aged 80 or over with active or convalescent COVID-19.

The chain uses TRBV27 and TRBJ1-2; the D gene is possibly TRBD1 (5 bases). Per germline, CDR1 MNHEY and CDR2 SMNVEV (reference sequence). V lost 3 bases to trimming and J lost 8 bases, with 13 bases between them. The CDR3 loop spans 13 amino acids. The CDR3, as DNA: TGTGCCAGCAGTTTTTCCAGGGTGGCGGGCTACACCTTC. Translated: CASSFSRVAGYTF.

This clone has more than one count but fewer than ten. The V gene is TRBV19, the J gene TRBJ2-7, with TRBD1 matching 9 bases. The CDR3 contains 16 residues. Germline loops: CDR1 LNHDA, CDR2 SQIVND (reference sequence). Trimming removed 4 bases from V and 2 bases from J; junction bases left unmatched: 9. The DNA of the CDR3 is TGTGCCAGTAGTAAAGGACCGACAGGGGGACCCTACGAGCAGTACTTC. This sequence encodes CASSKGPTGGPYEQYF.

The chain couples TRBV11-2 to TRBJ2-3; D not certain. Germline CDR1 and CDR2: SGHAT and FQNNGV. The CDR3 is made up of 11 amino acids. The ends were cut back, 5 bases at V and 4 bases at J, with 4 bases in the middle. The CDR3 loop reads CASSPADTQYF. The CDR3, as DNA: TGTGCCAGCAGCCCGGCAGATACGCAGTATTTT.

The J gene is TRBJ2-7, the V gene TRBV7-9; TRBD2 might be the D (5 bases). With 0 bases removed from V and 1 base from J, the gap between germline ends came to 10 bases. The CDR3 covers 15 residues. Germline-derived CDR1 and CDR2 are SEHNR and FQNEAQ (reference sequence). CDR3 sequence: CASSLALGVSYEQYF. As DNA, the CDR3 is TGTGCCAGCAGCTTAGCTCTGGGAGTATCCTACGAGCAGTACTTC.

The genes are TRBV11-2 and TRBJ2-5; 9 nucleotides match TRBD1. V shed 4 bases, J shed 2 bases, and the junction held 11 bases outside the gene matches. Germline loops: CDR1 SGHAT, CDR2 FQNNGV. The CDR3 sequence is 17 residues long. CDR3 residues: CASSSVGTGRAQETQYF. Here the CDR3 DNA reads TGTGCCAGCAGCTCCGTGGGGACAGGGAGGGCGCAAGAGACCCAGTACTTC.

The genes are TRBV5-6 and TRBJ1-6; D is uncertain. V was trimmed by 4 bases and J by 5 bases, leaving 16 bases between them. Germline-derived CDR1 and CDR2 are SGHDT and YYEEEE. The CDR3 is 16 residues long. The CDR3 bases are TGTGCCAGCAGCGCTAACCTGCCCGGGGATAATTCACCCCTCCACTTT. Its translation is CASSANLPGDNSPLHF.

The V gene is TRBV5-6, the J gene TRBJ1-1, with D possibly TRBD1 on 6 matching bases. Germline lookup yields CDR1 SGHDT and CDR2 YYEEEE. Trimming shortened V by 1 base and J by 0 bases, and 13 bases separated the two germline ends. The CDR3 totals 16 residues. The CDR3 sequence: CASSLTGLGLNTEAFF. The DNA for the CDR3 is TGTGCCAGCAGCTTGACAGGGCTCGGGCTGAACACTGAAGCTTTCTTT.

The J gene is TRBJ2-1, the V gene TRBV9; tentatively, D is TRBD2 (8 bases). Trimming took off 9 bases at V and 8 bases at J, with 15 bases between the two ends. Germline CDR1 is SGDLS and CDR2 is YYNGEE. This CDR3 is 12 amino acids long. CDR3 sequence: CATGRGLDEQFF. CDR3 bases: TGTGCCACCGGGAGGGGGCTGGATGAGCAGTTCTTC.

The V and J genes are TRBV6-5 and TRBJ2-2, with D tentatively TRBD2 (7 bases). V was pared by 5 bases and J by 6 bases, with 16 bases between. CDR1 and CDR2 from the germline V gene are MNHEY and SVGAGI. The CDR3 is 15 amino acids. The CDR3 reads CASSPVGGGPGELFF. The CDR3 DNA sequence: TGTGCCAGCAGTCCCGTTGGGGGGGGGCCCGGGGAGCTGTTTTTT.

V and J are TRBV5-1 and TRBJ1-1; D may be TRBD1 (5 bases). The CDR3 extends over 16 amino acids. The germline CDR1 and CDR2 sequences are SGHRS and YFSETQ. Trimming stripped 5 bases from V and 8 bases from J, with 25 bases between. The CDR3 coding sequence is TGCGCCAGCAGTCGCGGGCGGGGGACCGGTGGGACGGAAGCTTTCTTT. Encoded protein: CASSRGRGTGGTEAFF.

At least ten counts were recorded for this clone. The genes are TRBV30 and TRBJ2-2; D call uncertain. CDR1 and CDR2 from the germline V gene are GTSNPN and SVGIG (reference sequence). The length of the CDR3 is 14 residues. V gave up 0 bases and J gave up 3 bases, with 8 bases separating them. The CDR3 loop is CAWSVVGYTGELFF. The CDR3 bases are TGTGCCTGGAGTGTCGTCGGGTACACCGGGGAGCTGTTTTTT.

The genes are TRBV6-5 and TRBJ1-2, with 10 bases lining up with TRBD1. CDR1 MNHEY and CDR2 SVGAGI come from the germline V gene. The CDR3 extends over 14 amino acids. After removal of 6 bases from V and 4 bases from J, the junction contained 5 bases not matched to a gene. As DNA, the CDR3 is TGTGCCAGCAGGACAGGGGGCGCCCCCTATGGCTACACCTTC. Encoded protein: CASRTGGAPYGYTF.

The CDR3 DNA reads as TGTGCCATCAGGGAGACAGGGTTGACCTACGAGCAGTACTTC. Translation gives CAIRETGLTYEQYF. The chain employs TRBV10-3 and TRBJ2-7; 7 bases fit TRBD1. Germline loops: CDR1 ENHRY, CDR2 SYGVKD. CDR3 length: 14 amino acids. J lost 2 bases, V lost 6 bases, and 7 bases had no gene match.

The DNA for the CDR3 is TGTGCCAGCGAGGCCAAGACAGGGGGAATCTACGAGCAGTACTTC. As protein: CASEAKTGGIYEQYF. The chain recombines TRBV6-5 with TRBJ2-7; 9 bases line up with TRBD1. The CDR3 covers 15 residues. V shed 8 bases and J 3 bases; nucleotides not matched to a gene: 11. Germline V lookup: CDR1 MNHEY, CDR2 SVGAGI.

This sequence joins TRBV6-5 and TRBJ1-5; TRBD1 is a possible D gene (5 bases). Germline CDR1 reads MNHEY; CDR2 reads SVGAGI. The CDR3 extends over 15 amino acids. The V and J ends lost 6 bases and 0 bases respectively, with 12 bases between them. CDR3 bases: TGTGCCAGCAGGCGGGACCCCAATAGCAATCAGCCCCAGCATTTT. This gives the protein CASRRDPNSNQPQHF.

V gene TRBV12-3 or TRBV12-4 combines with J gene TRBJ1-1; D remains unclear. The CDR3 totals 12 residues. Trimming took off 5 bases at V and 6 bases at J, with 10 bases between the two ends. The CDR3 sequence: CASSRERPEAFF. CDR3 sequence (DNA): TGTGCCAGCAGTAGGGAGCGACCTGAAGCTTTCTTT.

This clone was observed a handful of times. CDR3 in amino acids: CATSRGRGQGQPQHF. The CDR3 DNA sequence: TGTGCCACCAGCAGAGGACGGGGTCAAGGACAGCCCCAGCATTTT. This chain links TRBV15 with TRBJ1-5; D unclear. The V end was cut by 1 base, the J end by 7 bases, with 14 bases between. This CDR3 is 15 amino acids long. The germline V gene has CDR1 LNHNV and CDR2 YYDKDF (reference sequence).

The chain has TRBV28 and TRBJ1-2, with a tentative D call TRBD1 (5 bases). Germline CDR1 and CDR2: MDHEN and SYDVKM. Trimming pared 7 bases from V and 3 bases from J, leaving 18 bases between. The CDR3 runs 15 residues. The CDR3 loop is CASTLRPPQDYGYTF. In DNA, the CDR3 is TGTGCCAGCACCTTACGTCCACCACAGGACTATGGCTACACCTTC.

This chain uses TRBV12-3 or TRBV12-4 with TRBJ1-2; 9 bases fit TRBD1. V shed 2 bases, J shed 9 bases, and the junction held 4 bases outside the gene matches. The CDR3 runs to 13 residues. CDR3 sequence reads: CASSLTGGASYTF. DNA for the CDR3: TGTGCCAGCAGTTTAACAGGGGGCGCCAGCTACACCTTC.

CDR3 in amino acids: CASSLSRQGLSPLHF. Here the CDR3 DNA reads TGTGCCAGCAGTTTATCCCGACAGGGGCTGTCACCCCTCCACTTT. V and J are TRBV6-5 and TRBJ1-6, with 8 bases that match TRBD1. V was pared by 4 bases and J by 10 bases, with 9 bases of the junction left unmatched. Germline V lookup: CDR1 MNHEY, CDR2 SVGAGI. The CDR3 contains 15 residues.

DNA of the CDR3: TGTGCCAGCAGCCCGGGGAACACCGGGGAGCTGTTTTTT. Translated, it gives CASSPGNTGELFF. This chain connects TRBV5-4 to TRBJ2-2; unclear D gene. Germline values: CDR1 SGHNT, CDR2 YYREEE (reference sequence). This CDR3 comprises 13 residues. With 4 bases removed from V and 1 base from J, the gap between germline ends came to 5 bases.

The table lists this clone with a few counts. This sequence joins TRBV5-6 and TRBJ2-3, with D maybe TRBD2 (6 bases). V shed 1 base and J shed 2 bases, with 8 bases lying between them. This CDR3 has 14 residues. Germline assignment: CDR1 SGHDT and CDR2 YYEEEE. Here the CDR3 reads CASSLRTNTDTQYF. CDR3 in DNA: TGTGCCAGCAGCTTGAGGACTAACACAGATACGCAGTATTTT.